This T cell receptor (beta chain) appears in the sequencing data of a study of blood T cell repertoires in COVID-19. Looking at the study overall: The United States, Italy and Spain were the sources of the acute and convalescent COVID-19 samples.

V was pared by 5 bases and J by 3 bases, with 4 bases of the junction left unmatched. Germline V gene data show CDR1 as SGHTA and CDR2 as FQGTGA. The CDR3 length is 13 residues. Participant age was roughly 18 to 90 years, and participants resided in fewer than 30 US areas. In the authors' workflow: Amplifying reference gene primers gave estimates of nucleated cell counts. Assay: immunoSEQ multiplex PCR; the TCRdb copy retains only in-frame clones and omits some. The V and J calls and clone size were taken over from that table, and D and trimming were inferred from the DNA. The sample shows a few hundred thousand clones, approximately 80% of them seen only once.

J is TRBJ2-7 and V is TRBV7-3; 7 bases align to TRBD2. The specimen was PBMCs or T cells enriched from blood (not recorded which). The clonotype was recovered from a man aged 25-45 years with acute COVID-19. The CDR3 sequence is CASSPTGGYEQYF. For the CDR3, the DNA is TGTGCCAGCAGCCCGACGGGAGGCTACGAGCAGTACTTC.